This is a list of T cell receptor beta chains from one sample in a study of shared clonotypes between healthy human individuals. Sequencing used immunoSEQ multiplex PCR; TCRdb keeps in-frame clones, though not all of them. The sample carries about 980,000 clones, 70% to 85% recorded once. Sequencing used memory CD4+ T cells sorted from blood. These receptors were obtained from a man between 18 and 35 years old in good health. Each CDR3 is given with its conserved first and last residue. Fields, in order: V gene, clone size, J gene, D gene, CDR3 protein, CDR3 DNA. D genes are given only for firm matches. Only some rows state a clone size, as once, few, many or a class for expanded clones.

TRBV10-2	once	TRBJ2-5	-	CASSVVETQYF	TGCGCCAGCAGTGTAGTAGAGACCCAGTACTTC
TRBV18	-	TRBJ2-1	TRBD2	CASSPWTSGNGEQFF	TGTGCCAGCTCACCGTGGACTAGCGGCAATGGTGAGCAGTTCTTC
TRBV6-5	-	TRBJ2-1	-	CASNRPSGEQFF	TGTGCCAGCAACCGCCCGAGTGGTGAGCAGTTCTTC
TRBV6-5	-	TRBJ2-6	-	CASSRRGAGANVLTF	TGTGCCAGCAGTCGCAGGGGAGCTGGGGCCAACGTCCTGACTTTC
TRBV5-1	-	TRBJ2-7	-	CASSGGAEDRQYF	TGCGCCAGCAGTGGCGGGGCAGAGGATCGGCAGTACTTC
TRBV6-6	-	TRBJ1-2	-	CASSITGNYGYTF	TGTGCCAGCAGTATTACCGGGAACTATGGCTACACCTTC
TRBV10-3	-	TRBJ1-2	TRBD1	CAISELGTGVGYTF	TGTGCCATCAGTGAGTTAGGGACAGGGGTTGGCTACACCTTC
TRBV14	few	TRBJ1-1	-	CASSRDGNTEAFF	TGTGCCAGCAGCCGGGACGGCAACACTGAAGCTTTCTTT
TRBV28	-	TRBJ2-7	TRBD1	CASSFPGQGAYEQYF	TGTGCCAGCAGTTTTCCTGGGCAGGGGGCCTACGAGCAGTACTTC
TRBV5-5	-	TRBJ2-5	TRBD2	CASSTLAGVQETQYF	TGTGCCAGCAGCACCCTAGCGGGGGTCCAAGAGACCCAGTACTTC
TRBV19	-	TRBJ1-2	TRBD1	CASSVQGANGYTF	TGTGCCAGTAGTGTTCAGGGGGCGAATGGCTACACCTTC
TRBV7-6	-	TRBJ2-5	-	CASSLGATQETQYF	TGTGCCAGCAGCTTAGGGGCAACCCAAGAGACCCAGTACTTC
TRBV2	-	TRBJ1-5	-	CASSEGPWQPQHF	TGTGCCAGCAGTGAAGGGCCATGGCAGCCCCAGCATTTT
TRBV18	once	TRBJ2-5	-	CASSDRFETQYF	TGTGCCAGCTCGGATCGTTTTGAGACCCAGTACTTC
TRBV4-1	-	TRBJ2-3	-	CASSQDGGGTDTQYF	TGCGCCAGCAGCCAAGACGGGGGTGGCACAGATACGCAGTATTTT
TRBV2	-	TRBJ1-1	-	CASRFSSMNTEAFF	TGTGCCAGCAGATTTTCTTCTATGAACACTGAAGCTTTCTTT
TRBV25-1	-	TRBJ2-7	-	CASSAQGAYEQYF	TGTGCCAGCAGTGCCCAGGGAGCCTACGAGCAGTACTTC
TRBV4-1	-	TRBJ2-2	-	CASSQDPLAYTGELFF	TGCGCCAGCAGCCAAGATCCTCTAGCTTACACCGGGGAGCTGTTTTTT
TRBV11-2	-	TRBJ1-6	-	CASSLRSGDNSPLHF	TGTGCCAGCAGCTTAAGATCAGGGGACAATTCACCCCTCCACTTT
TRBV15	many	TRBJ2-7	TRBD1	CATSTGQFVYEQYF	TGTGCCACCAGCACGGGACAGTTCGTCTACGAGCAGTACTTC
TRBV6-6	-	TRBJ1-4	-	CASSYSTRNEKLFF	TGTGCCAGCAGTTACTCGACCAGGAATGAAAAACTGTTTTTT
TRBV7-2	few	TRBJ1-1	TRBD1	CASSRTGSNTEAFF	TGTGCCAGCAGCCGGACAGGGTCGAACACTGAAGCTTTCTTT
TRBV5-1	few	TRBJ2-5	-	CASSASPGVQETQYF	TGCGCCAGCAGCGCCTCCCCGGGGGTCCAAGAGACCCAGTACTTC
TRBV7-9	-	TRBJ1-5	TRBD1	CASSAIGTGASPQHF	TGTGCCAGCAGCGCTATCGGGACAGGGGCTTCGCCCCAGCATTTT
TRBV7-6	-	TRBJ2-5	-	CASSLGPIGGQETQYF	TGTGCCAGCAGCTTAGGGCCCATCGGGGGACAAGAGACCCAGTACTTC
TRBV25-1	few	TRBJ1-2	-	CASSELGYGYTF	TGTGCCAGCAGTGAATTGGGCTATGGCTACACCTTC
TRBV7-9	-	TRBJ2-3	TRBD2	CASRISGRRTDTQYF	TGTGCCAGCAGAATCAGCGGGAGACGTACAGATACGCAGTATTTT
TRBV10-3	-	TRBJ1-2	-	CAISGAYGYTF	TGTGCCATCAGTGGAGCCTATGGCTACACCTTC
TRBV7-2	-	TRBJ1-4	-	CASSLRGARFGEKLFF	TGTGCCAGCAGCTTACGGGGGGCTCGGTTCGGTGAAAAACTGTTTTTT
TRBV7-2	-	TRBJ2-6	-	CASSLGNSGANVLTF	TGTGCCAGCAGCTTAGGGAACTCTGGGGCCAACGTCCTGACTTTC
TRBV6-1	-	TRBJ2-4	-	CASSELWGLAKNIQYF	TGTGCCAGCAGTGAATTGTGGGGGTTAGCCAAAAACATTCAGTACTTC
TRBV5-1	-	TRBJ1-2	-	CASSRGGSQDGYTF	TGCGCCAGCAGCCGGGGCGGTTCACAGGATGGCTACACCTTC
TRBV4-1	once	TRBJ2-5	TRBD2	CASSQSTSGGAGETQYF	TGCGCCAGCAGCCAATCGACTAGCGGGGGGGCAGGAGAGACCCAGTACTTC
TRBV27	-	TRBJ2-2	-	CASRGPNTGELFF	TGTGCCAGCCGGGGACCTAACACCGGGGAGCTGTTTTTT
TRBV5-1	-	TRBJ2-7	-	CASSPLPGTTYEQYF	TGCGCCAGCAGCCCGCTCCCAGGGACAACCTACGAGCAGTACTTC
TRBV2	-	TRBJ2-4	-	CASSDNIQYF	TGTGCCAGCAGTGACAACATTCAGTACTTC
TRBV9	few	TRBJ2-1	TRBD2	CASSPRLAGPYNEQFF	TGTGCCAGCAGCCCCCGACTAGCGGGCCCCTACAATGAGCAGTTCTTC
TRBV6-1	-	TRBJ2-7	-	CASSESYFEQYF	TGTGCCAGCAGTGAATCTTACTTCGAGCAGTACTTC
TRBV5-1	-	TRBJ1-2	-	CASSLAADTTTHGYTF	TGCGCCAGCAGCTTGGCCGCGGACACGACAACTCATGGCTACACCTTC
TRBV19	-	TRBJ2-7	TRBD1	CASSIWDRAYEQYF	TGTGCCAGTAGTATTTGGGACAGGGCCTACGAGCAGTACTTC
TRBV5-6	-	TRBJ1-6	TRBD1	CASSFGTGYNSPLHF	TGTGCCAGCAGCTTCGGGACAGGGTATAATTCACCCCTCCACTTT
TRBV18	-	TRBJ2-2	TRBD1	CASSSGQGTGELFF	TGTGCCAGCTCGTCGGGACAGGGCACCGGGGAGCTGTTTTTT
TRBV10-1	-	TRBJ2-3	-	CASSPLGGDTQYF	TGCGCCAGCAGCCCACTTGGGGGAGATACGCAGTATTTT
TRBV5-8	-	TRBJ2-4	-	CASTLGLVNIQYF	TGTGCCAGCACCCTGGGCCTTGTCAACATTCAGTACTTC
TRBV7-8	-	TRBJ1-5	TRBD1	CASSPGGSNQPQHF	TGTGCCAGCAGCCCAGGGGGCTCAAATCAGCCCCAGCATTTT
TRBV28	once	TRBJ1-4	-	CASTHRGGANEKLFF	TGTGCCAGCACTCATAGGGGAGGGGCTAATGAAAAACTGTTTTTT